These 12 T cell receptor beta chains share one sample of origin, sequenced in a study of T cells in Graves' hyperthyroidism and ophthalmopathy. RNA transcripts gave rise to amplified TCR beta CDR3 regions. An initial round of RT-PCR targeting the TCR CDR3 relied on the HTBI primer set. TCRdb called the multiplex PCR reads again in MiXCR, with one record for every CDR3 protein. Of approximately 400,000 distinct CDR3 sequences listed, about 19% were seen once; the top ten hold around 3.4%. Sequencing used blood. These receptors were collected from a woman aged 18-29 years with Graves' hyperthyroidism.

This clonotype was counted at least ten times. The V and J genes are TRBV12-3 or TRBV12-4 and TRBJ2-7; D unresolved. This CDR3 contains 14 residues. Between the trimmed V and J ends, which lost 1 base and 9 bases, there was a span of 16 bases. DNA of the CDR3: TGTGCCAGCAGTTTAGGTCGCGCGTGGGTAGTGCAGTACTTC. It is translated as CASSLGRAWVVQYF.

In its sample, this clonotype was seen many times. The chain couples TRBV3-1 to TRBJ1-5; perhaps TRBD1 as D (5 bases). Trimming removed 1 base at V and 9 bases at J, with 10 bases between. The CDR3 runs 13 residues. Germline V gene lookup returns CDR1 LGHDT and CDR2 YNNKEL (reference sequence). The CDR3 sequence is CASSQGGLGPQHF. CDR3 nucleotides: TGTGCCAGCAGCCAAGGGGGGTTGGGGCCCCAGCATTTT.

The gene calls are TRBV7-9 and TRBJ2-5; no reliable D call. V lost 4 bases and J 5 bases, leaving 11 bases between the germline ends. This CDR3 is 13 amino acids long. CDR1 is SEHNR, CDR2 FQNEAQ, per germline (reference sequence). This chain's CDR3 is CASSSLVGETQYF. In DNA form, the CDR3 reads TGTGCCAGCAGCTCCCTCGTAGGGGAGACCCAGTACTTC.

The V call is TRBV27, the J call TRBJ1-5; TRBD1 matches 7 bases. The J segment lost 6 bases and the V segment lost 3 bases, leaving 14 bases of the junction unmatched. The CDR3 contains 17 residues. Germline-derived CDR1 and CDR2 are MNHEY and SMNVEV (reference sequence). The CDR3 DNA follows: TGTGCCAGCAGTTTGGGGAATGACAGGACAGGTCGTCAGCCCCAGCATTTT. Translated, it gives CASSLGNDRTGRQPQHF.

This clonotype was observed a few times. This chain links TRBV11-2 with TRBJ2-2, with D perhaps TRBD1 (5 bases). The CDR3 sequence is 17 residues long. Germline V gives CDR1 SGHAT, CDR2 FQNNGV. Trimming left V 5 bases short and J 6 bases short, with 22 bases between. CDR3 region: CASSPPELPGLSGELFF. The CDR3 bases are TGTGCCAGCAGCCCGCCGGAGCTCCCAGGGCTATCCGGGGAGCTGTTTTTT.

A word on this clonotype: Given the absence of the conserved phenylalanine or tryptophan at the CDR3 end, a read error is likely. The rearrangement joins TRBV6-1 to TRBJ1-2; no clear D gene. V was clipped by 2 bases and J by 1 base, with 11 bases between them. Germline CDR1 reads MNHNS; CDR2 reads SASEGT. The CDR3 has 15 residues. The CDR3 loop is CASSEWQVFNYGYTV. CDR3 DNA: TGTGCCAGCAGTGAATGGCAGGTCTTTAACTATGGCTACACCGTC.

This clonotype was counted many times. V gene TRBV6-5 combines with J gene TRBJ2-7; D is possibly TRBD2 (5 bases). Per the germline V gene, CDR1 is MNHEY and CDR2 is SVGAGI. The CDR3 runs 14 residues. V lost 0 bases to trimming and J lost 4 bases, with 10 bases between them. The CDR3 protein is CASSYSWGVYEQYF. For the CDR3, the DNA is TGTGCCAGCAGTTACTCATGGGGAGTATACGAGCAGTACTTC.

This clonotype was counted many times. The V call is TRBV6-1, the J call TRBJ2-5, with a tentative D call TRBD1 (6 bases). Trimming removed 6 bases at V and 5 bases at J, with 25 bases between. This CDR3 has 17 amino acids. Looked up from germline, CDR1 is MNHNS and CDR2 is SASEGT. The CDR3 sequence: CASRERGSAGWWETQYF. CDR3 nucleotides: TGTGCCAGCAGAGAGAGGGGGTCTGCAGGCTGGTGGGAGACCCAGTACTTC.

This clonotype came up many times. The genes are TRBV24-1 and TRBJ2-7; D gene ambiguous. Deletions cut 3 bases from V and 0 bases from J, with 11 bases between. The germline V gene has CDR1 KGHDR and CDR2 SFDVKD. The CDR3 has 15 amino acids. The CDR3 region has the DNA TGTGCCACCAGTGATCCTGCGGCCCACTCCTACGAGCAGTACTTC. Translating gives CATSDPAAHSYEQYF.

This clonotype appeared many times. The chain carries TRBV28 and TRBJ2-5; TRBD2 is a possible D gene (5 bases). This CDR3 has 13 amino acids. Germline V gives CDR1 MDHEN, CDR2 SYDVKM. Trimming removed 6 bases from V and 9 bases from J, with 17 bases in between. The CDR3 nucleotides are TGTGCCAGCAGCTGGGAGACGGCGGATGCCCAGTACTTC. This gives the protein CASSWETADAQYF.

This clonotype has ten or more counts. J is TRBJ2-7 and V is TRBV6-1, with no clear D. CDR1 MNHNS and CDR2 SASEGT come from the germline V gene. Trimming removed 6 bases at V and 3 bases at J, with 15 bases between. The CDR3 has 14 residues. The CDR3 sequence is CASSPQWANYEQYF. CDR3 coding DNA: TGTGCCAGCAGCCCCCAGTGGGCGAACTACGAGCAGTACTTC.

The chain couples TRBV27 to TRBJ1-5, with 9 nucleotides matching TRBD1. The V gene end was trimmed by 5 bases and the J gene end by 7 bases; junction bases not matched to a gene: 6. The CDR3 is 14 amino acids. From germline, CDR1 is MNHEY and CDR2 SMNVEV (reference sequence). For the CDR3, the DNA is TGTGCCAGCAGTACAGGGGGCGCGGGGCAGCCCCAGCATTTT. This translates into CASSTGGAGQPQHF.